This T cell receptor beta chain was recorded in a study of T cell changes during pregnancy in multiple sclerosis. Sequenced by immunoSEQ multiplex PCR; TCRdb stores in-frame clones only, minus some. The sample consists of 70,000 to 95,000 clones, 85% to 95% of them appearing once. Germline loops: CDR1 SGHTS, CDR2 YDEGEE. The CDR3 spans 15 residues. V was clipped by 4 bases and J by 2 bases, with 13 bases between them. The source was peripheral blood, collected in the third trimester of pregnancy. This receptor was obtained from a female donor with multiple sclerosis, enrolled in a pregnancy study. The rearrangement links TRBV5-8 to TRBJ1-5; a weak D match, TRBD1 (6 bases). As DNA, the CDR3 is TGTGCCAGCAGCGGGGGCGGGTGGCGCAATCAGCCCCAGCATTTT. Protein: CASSGGGWRNQPQHF.